The 15 T cell receptor beta chains reported below all come from one sample, sequenced in a study of CD8 T cells in ankylosing spondylitis (dated 2017 in TCRdb). The investigation overall reported the following: Blood from ankylosing spondylitis patients appeared to be characterized by a TCR beta motif composed of about eight highly homologous amino acid variants.

Their cognate antigens are unknown. The protocol used for the library was 5' RACE. The sequencing machine was an Illumina HiSeq 2500. The raw public data were reprocessed by TCRdb itself: fastp quality trimming at Q25, MiXCR clonotype calling, in-frame beta chains only. When rows share a CDR3 protein, they turn into one entry using the most common DNA and genes. The sample yields around 450,000 distinct CDR3 sequences; more than 25% were counted once. About 0.9% of the sample goes to the ten largest clones. Sequencing was performed on blood, either unsorted or a sorted T cell fraction (not recorded which). The source is a male donor with ankylosing spondylitis.

The V gene is TRBV7-8, the J gene TRBJ1-5; D gene ambiguous. Germline V lookup: CDR1 SGHVS, CDR2 FQNEAQ. V was pared by 6 bases and J by 3 bases, with 12 bases between. The CDR3 length is 14 residues. DNA of the CDR3: TGTGCCAGCAGTCGCGTACAGACCAATCAGCCCCAGCATTTT. It is translated as CASSRVQTNQPQHF. Variable domain in full (rest from reference TRBV7-8 and TRBJ1-5): GAGVSQSPRYKVAKRGQDVALRCDPISGHVSLFWYQQALGQGPEFLTYFQNEAQLDKSGLPSDRFFAERPEGSVSTLKIQRTQQEDSAVYLCASSRVQTNQPQHFGDGTRLSIL.

The chain couples TRBV7-9 to TRBJ1-1; no clear D gene. Germline V gives CDR1 SEHNR, CDR2 FQNEAQ (reference sequence). Trimming removed 5 bases at V and 1 base at J, with 11 bases between. This CDR3 spans 14 amino acids. The CDR3 is CASSGGIQNTEAFF. DNA of the CDR3: TGTGCCAGCAGCGGCGGGATTCAGAACACTGAAGCTTTCTTT.

This clonotype was counted a few times. The gene calls are TRBV20-1 and TRBJ2-3; D may be TRBD2 (6 bases). Germline assignment: CDR1 DFQATT and CDR2 SNEGSKA (reference sequence). The V end was cut by 7 bases, the J end by 2 bases, with 16 bases between. This CDR3 is built from 14 residues. This CDR3 reads CSVRVIAATDTQYF. The CDR3 region has the DNA TGCAGTGTTAGGGTCATAGCGGCCACAGATACGCAGTATTTT.

This clonotype was counted a few times. The rearrangement uses TRBV10-3 and TRBJ2-1; either TRBD1 or TRBD2 may supply D (5 bases each). Trimming shortened V by 5 bases and J by 1 base, and 21 bases separated the two germline ends. Germline values: CDR1 ENHRY, CDR2 SYGVKD. The CDR3 has 18 amino acids. The CDR3 nucleotides are TGTGCCATCAGTCCGGGACCGAACTTCGGACCTTCCTACAATGAGCAGTTCTTC. Its protein product is CAISPGPNFGPSYNEQFF.

The chain carries TRBV11-1 and TRBJ2-1; 9 positions agree with TRBD2. The V gene's germline CDR1 is SGHAT and CDR2 FQDESV (reference sequence). The CDR3 has 16 amino acids. Trimming took 5 bases from V and 6 from J; bases not matched to a gene: 11. CDR3 region: CASSARTSAQFNEQFF. For the CDR3, the DNA is TGTGCCAGCAGCGCCCGGACTAGCGCACAATTCAATGAGCAGTTCTTC. Full variable domain (missing parts from reference TRBV11-1 and TRBJ2-1): EAEVAQSPRYKITEKSQAVAFWCDPISGHATLYWYRQILGQGPELLVQFQDESVVDDSQLPKDRFSAERLKGVDSTLKIQPAELGDSAMYLCASSARTSAQFNEQFFGPGTRLTVL.

This chain uses TRBV12-3 or TRBV12-4 with TRBJ2-7; 7 positions match TRBD1. Trimming at V came to 6 bases and at J to 1 base, leaving 6 bases not matched to a gene. This CDR3 has 14 amino acids. DNA of the CDR3: TGTGCCAGCAGCCGTGAGGGACAGTCCTACGAGCAGTACGTC. Translating gives CASSREGQSYEQYV.

This chain joins TRBV29-1 and TRBJ1-1; D is uncertain. The germline V and J ends were trimmed by 6 bases and 10 bases, with 18 bases remaining between them. Germline V gene lookup returns CDR1 SQVTM and CDR2 ANQGSEA. The CDR3 length is 12 residues. The DNA for the CDR3 is TGCAGCGTCCGTCACGTCGGCAGACGAGCTTTCTTT. Residues: CSVRHVGRRAFF. The variable domain in full, completed from reference TRBV29-1 and TRBJ1-1, reads SAVISQKPSRDICQRGTSLTIQCQVDSQVTMMFWYRQQPGQSLTLIATANQGSEATYESGFVIDKFPISRPNLTFSTLTVSNMSPEDSSIYLCSVRHVGRRAFFGQGTRLTVV.

Comment on this clonotype: A read error may account for a junction end that differs from germline. The genes are TRBV24-1 and TRBJ2-1; D unresolved. Germline V lookup: CDR1 KGHDR, CDR2 SFDVKD. CDR3 length: 10 amino acids. CDR3 loop: CATGFMRRVF. CDR3 nucleotide sequence: TGTGCCACGGGGTTCATGCGCCGAGTCTTC.

There are a few counts of this clonotype. The J gene is TRBJ2-3, the V gene TRBV29-1; D may correspond to TRBD1 or TRBD2 (5 bases each). CDR1 SQVTM and CDR2 ANQGSEA come from the germline V gene. The CDR3 contains 15 residues. V gave up 4 bases and J gave up 5 bases, with 19 bases separating them. This CDR3 is CSVAPGPPFEDTQYF. The DNA for the CDR3 is TGCAGCGTTGCCCCGGGACCACCTTTCGAAGATACGCAGTATTTT.

Details on this clonotype: One end of the junction varies from germline; a read error may be responsible. The rearrangement joins TRBV15 to TRBJ1-2; a possible D gene is TRBD1 (5 bases). CDR3 length: 13 residues. Germline V lookup: CDR1 LNHNV, CDR2 YYDKDF (reference sequence). In DNA form, the CDR3 reads TGTCCCACCCACGGCCCGGGGACGGATGGCTACACCTTC. It yields the protein CPTHGPGTDGYTF.

This rearrangement joins TRBV7-9 to TRBJ1-1; TRBD1 agrees at 7 bases. Unmatched junction bases numbered 6, after V lost 5 bases and J lost 0 bases. Germline CDR1 SEHNR, CDR2 FQNEAQ (reference sequence). This CDR3 comprises 15 residues. The DNA for the CDR3 is TGTGCCAGCAGCGCCCTGGGACAGATGAACACTGAAGCTTTCTTT. Encoded protein: CASSALGQMNTEAFF.

V usage is TRBV20-1 and J usage is TRBJ2-5; TRBD2 matches at 8 bases. The CDR3 consists of 16 residues. The germline V gene has CDR1 DFQATT and CDR2 SNEGSKA (reference sequence). With 8 bases clipped from V and 4 bases from J, the junction kept 18 bases outside the gene matches. The DNA for the CDR3 is TGCAGTACTTTGGGCCGCCGTAGCGGGGTGGGAGAGACCCAGTACTTC. Translating gives CSTLGRRSGVGETQYF.

This clonotype was seen a single time. The rearrangement uses TRBV20-1 and TRBJ2-1, with 12 bases fitting TRBD2. Germline CDR1 reads DFQATT; CDR2 reads SNEGSKA (reference sequence). V shed 3 bases and J 6 bases; nucleotides not matched to a gene: 6. There are 15 residues in the CDR3. DNA for the CDR3: TGCAGTGCTAGGGGGACTAGCGGGTATGGCAATGAGCAGTTCTTC. Its protein product is CSARGTSGYGNEQFF.

J is TRBJ2-2 and V is TRBV12-3 or TRBV12-4, with a weak D call TRBD2 (5 bases). V was clipped by 0 bases and J by 5 bases, with 19 bases between them. This CDR3 region has 18 residues. The CDR3 DNA reads as TGTGCCAGCAGTTTAGCGTCCCTCGGCGGTCGGAGGACCGGGGAGCTGTTTTTT. It translates to CASSLASLGGRRTGELFF.

The rearrangement joins TRBV5-4 to TRBJ1-1; tentative D call: TRBD1 (6 bases). Germline-derived CDR1 and CDR2 are SGHNT and YYREEE (reference sequence). V shed 4 bases and J shed 2 bases, with 15 bases lying between them. The length of the CDR3 is 15 residues. CDR3 nucleotide sequence: TGTGCCAGCAGCGCACAAAGGGGGACCAACACTGAAGCTTTCTTT. Translating it yields CASSAQRGTNTEAFF. Full variable domain (rest looked up from reference TRBV5-4 and TRBJ1-1): ETGVTQSPTHLIKTRGQQVTLRCSSQSGHNTVSWYQQALGQGPQFIFQYYREEENGRGNFPPRFSGLQFPNYSSELNVNALELDDSALYLCASSAQRGTNTEAFFGQGTRLTVV.